The clone carrying this TCR beta chain was counted a single time. These data come from a study of blood T cell repertoires in COVID-19. Study in general: Some COVID-19 samples were acute and others convalescent; all came from the United States, Italy and Spain. Sources were T cells, B-cell-depleted T cells, or PBMCs; the material itself was cDNA or gDNA.

Libraries were prepared by immunoSEQ multiplex PCR; TCRdb keeps only in-frame clonotypes and omits some of them. The repertoire has fewer than 200,000 clones, about 88% of them found once; the top ten carry roughly 8%. The V gene's germline CDR1 is LNHNV and CDR2 YYDKDF (reference sequence). This CDR3 comprises 13 residues. The V segment lost 0 bases and the J segment 9 bases; nucleotides outside the gene matches: 2. Seattle enrolled patients during active infection and tracked them longitudinally. Sequencing was performed on peripheral blood. This chain links TRBV15 with TRBJ2-1, with 7 bases matching TRBD2. The clonotype comes from an older woman with COVID-19, enrolled during active disease. The CDR3 loop reads CATSRDLAAEQFF. In DNA form, the CDR3 reads TGTGCCACCAGCAGAGATCTAGCGGCTGAGCAGTTCTTC.